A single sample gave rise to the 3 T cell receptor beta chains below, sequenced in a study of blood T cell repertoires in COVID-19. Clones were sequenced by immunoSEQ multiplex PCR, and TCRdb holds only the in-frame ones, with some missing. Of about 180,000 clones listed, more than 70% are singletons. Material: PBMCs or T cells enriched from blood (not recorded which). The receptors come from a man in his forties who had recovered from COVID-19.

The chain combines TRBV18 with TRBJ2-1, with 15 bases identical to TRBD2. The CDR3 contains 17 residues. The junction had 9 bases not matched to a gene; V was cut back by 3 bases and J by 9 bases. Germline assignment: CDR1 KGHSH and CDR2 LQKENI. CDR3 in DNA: TGTGCCAGCTCACCGCCTGGACTAGCGGGAGGGGGAGGTGAGCAGTTCTTC. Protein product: CASSPPGLAGGGGEQFF. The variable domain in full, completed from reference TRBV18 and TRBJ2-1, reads NAGVMQNPRHLVRRRGQEARLRCSPMKGHSHVYWYRQLPEEGLKFMVYLQKENIIDESGMPKERFSAEFPKEGPSILRIQQVVRGDSAAYFCASSPPGLAGGGGEQFFGPGTRLTVL.

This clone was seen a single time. CDR3 sequence: CASSPGDSSPYEQYF. The CDR3 DNA is TGTGCCAGCAGTCCCGGGGACTCGTCCCCCTACGAGCAGTACTTC. The rearrangement links TRBV28 to TRBJ2-7; D possibly corresponds to TRBD2 (6 bases). Germline assignment: CDR1 MDHEN and CDR2 SYDVKM. The CDR3 consists of 15 residues. V was pared by 5 bases and J by 2 bases, with 16 bases between.

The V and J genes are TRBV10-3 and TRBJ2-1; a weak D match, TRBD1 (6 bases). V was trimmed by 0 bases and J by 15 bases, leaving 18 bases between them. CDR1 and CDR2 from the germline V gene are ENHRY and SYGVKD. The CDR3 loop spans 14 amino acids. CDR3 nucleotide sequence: TGTGCCATCAGTGAGTCAGGTGGGGACATCTGGCCGTTCTTC. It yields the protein CAISESGGDIWPFF.